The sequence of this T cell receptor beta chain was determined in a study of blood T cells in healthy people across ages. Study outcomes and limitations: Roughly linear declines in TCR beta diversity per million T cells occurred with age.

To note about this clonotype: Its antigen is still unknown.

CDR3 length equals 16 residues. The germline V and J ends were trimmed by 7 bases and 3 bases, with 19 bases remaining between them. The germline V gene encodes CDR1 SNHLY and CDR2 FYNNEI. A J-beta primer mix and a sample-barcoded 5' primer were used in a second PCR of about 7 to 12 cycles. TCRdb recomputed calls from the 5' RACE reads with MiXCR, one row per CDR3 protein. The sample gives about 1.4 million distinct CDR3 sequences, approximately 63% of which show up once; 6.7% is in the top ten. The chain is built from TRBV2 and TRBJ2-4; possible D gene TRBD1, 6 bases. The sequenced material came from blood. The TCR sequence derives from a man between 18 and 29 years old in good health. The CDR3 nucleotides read TGTGCCAGCACCATAAGTACCGCACAGGGCAAAAACATTCAGTACTTC. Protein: CASTISTAQGKNIQYF.